The 25 T cell receptor beta chains below come from one sample, sequenced in a study of shared clonotypes between healthy human individuals. The assay was immunoSEQ multiplex PCR, and TCRdb's table has in-frame clones only and misses some. The profile shows 95,000 to 120,000 clones, around 68% of them singletons. Sequenced material: memory CD8+ T cells sorted from blood. Noted subset: CD45RO+ cells pooled with CCR7-negative TemRA cells. These receptors came from a woman in her 30s in good health.

The chain has TRBV9 and TRBJ2-7; D perhaps matches TRBD1 (5 bases). The CDR3 contains 14 residues. V lost 0 bases to trimming and J lost 6 bases, with 13 bases between them. The germline V gene has CDR1 SGDLS and CDR2 YYNGEE. The CDR3 DNA reads as TGTGCCAGCAGCGTAGCTTGGGGCACTCTCGAGCAGTACTTC. Encoded protein: CASSVAWGTLEQYF.

CDR3 protein: CARTPGANNEQFF. The CDR3 bases are TGTGCCAGAACTCCGGGAGCAAACAATGAGCAGTTCTTC. V and J are TRBV6-5 and TRBJ2-1; possible D gene TRBD2, 6 bases. In germline, CDR1 is MNHEY, CDR2 SVGAGI. The CDR3 covers 13 residues. V lost 9 bases to trimming and J lost 5 bases, with 14 bases between them.

V is TRBV29-1 and J is TRBJ1-2; a possible D gene is TRBD1 (6 bases). V lost 0 bases and J 2 bases, leaving 10 bases between the germline ends. Germline V CDR1 and CDR2: SQVTM, ANQGSEA. The CDR3 runs to 14 residues. The CDR3 bases are TGCAGCGTTGAAGACCAGGGGAGGAACTATGGCTACACCTTC. Protein product: CSVEDQGRNYGYTF.

The rearrangement links TRBV7-9 to TRBJ2-7, with TRBD1 as a possible D gene (5 bases). V lost 3 bases and J lost 5, with 11 bases in between. CDR3 size: 13 residues. Germline V gene data show CDR1 as SEHNR and CDR2 as FQNEAQ (reference sequence). The CDR3 here is CASSFQGVDEQYF. The CDR3 nucleotides read TGTGCCAGCAGCTTCCAGGGCGTGGACGAGCAGTACTTC.

The V gene is TRBV9, the J gene TRBJ2-1; 12 positions agree with TRBD2. CDR1 and CDR2 (germline): SGDLS, YYNGEE. J was trimmed by 4 bases and V by 0 bases; bases with no gene match: 11. This CDR3 is 19 amino acids long. CDR3 amino acids: CASSVAPTSGSWIYNEQFF. CDR3 bases: TGTGCCAGCAGCGTAGCTCCGACTAGCGGGAGTTGGATATACAATGAGCAGTTCTTC.

This clone has only a few counts. The chain carries TRBV25-1 and TRBJ2-7; D is perhaps TRBD1 (6 bases). V lost 4 bases, J lost 3 bases, and 10 bases lay in between. The germline V gene has CDR1 MGHDK and CDR2 SYGVNS. This CDR3 comprises 13 residues. DNA for the CDR3: TGTGCCAGCAGTGGACGGGGACACTACGAGCAGTACTTC. Translated, it gives CASSGRGHYEQYF.

This clone was observed a few times. The V gene is TRBV6-4, the J gene TRBJ1-1, with 8 bases fitting TRBD1. CDR1 and CDR2 (germline): MRHNA, SNTAGT. V shed 6 bases, J shed 3 bases, and the junction held 3 bases outside the gene matches. CDR3 length: 13 amino acids. The chain's CDR3 is CASSPDRDTEAFF. DNA for the CDR3: TGTGCCAGCAGCCCGGACAGGGACACTGAAGCTTTCTTT.

The chain combines TRBV6-6 with TRBJ1-2; 8 bases map to TRBD1. The V gene end was trimmed by 6 bases and the J gene end by 3 bases; junction bases not matched to a gene: 3. Germline CDR1 MNHNY, CDR2 SVGAGI (reference sequence). This CDR3 is 13 amino acids long. CDR3 nucleotide sequence: TGTGCCAGCAGCCCGACAGGGGACTATGGCTACACCTTC. It codes for CASSPTGDYGYTF.

The rearrangement joins TRBV9 to TRBJ2-7, with 10 bases identical to TRBD2. The CDR3 runs to 15 residues. Germline V CDR1 and CDR2: SGDLS, YYNGEE. J gave up 0 bases and V 3 bases, and 3 bases lay outside the gene matches. CDR3 DNA sequence: TGTGCCAGCAGCGCAGGACTAGCGGCCTCCTACGAGCAGTACTTC. Its translation: CASSAGLAASYEQYF.

The chain has TRBV5-5 and TRBJ1-3; no clear D. The germline V gene encodes CDR1 SGHKS and CDR2 YYEKEE (reference sequence). With 0 bases removed from V and 2 bases from J, the gap between germline ends came to 9 bases. CDR3 length: 15 residues. The CDR3: CASSLDTMTGNTIYF. The CDR3 DNA reads TGTGCCAGCAGCTTGGACACAATGACTGGAAACACCATATATTTT.

This clone was seen more than once but under ten times. The chain recombines TRBV7-6 with TRBJ2-1; 12 bases align to TRBD2. The CDR3 is 15 amino acids. Germline loops: CDR1 SGHVS, CDR2 FNYEAQ. The J segment lost 6 bases and the V segment lost 5 bases, leaving 5 bases of the junction unmatched. CDR3 DNA sequence: TGTGCCAGCAGCGGTGGACTAGCGGGGCGCAATGAGCAGTTCTTC. It yields the protein CASSGGLAGRNEQFF.

This clone came up many times. The chain joins TRBV6-4 to TRBJ2-3; a possible D gene is TRBD1 (6 bases). The CDR3 sequence is 15 residues long. CDR1 is MRHNA and CDR2 is SNTAGT in the germline V gene. Trimming stripped 0 bases from V and 6 bases from J, with 13 bases between. The chain's CDR3 is CASSDSLQGADTQYF. The CDR3 DNA is TGTGCCAGCAGTGACTCTCTACAGGGAGCCGATACGCAGTATTTT.

The V and J genes are TRBV29-1 and TRBJ2-5, with TRBD2 matching over 9 bases. The J call is uncertain, as TRBJ2-7 better fits the DNA end. This CDR3 has 15 amino acids. Germline V gives CDR1 SQVTM, CDR2 ANQGSEA. The CDR3 bases are TGCAGCGTTGAAGAGGGGGGACTAGCTGGGTACGAGCAGTACTTC. Translating gives CSVEEGGLAGYEQYF.

This rearrangement joins TRBV5-6 to TRBJ2-7; 11 positions match TRBD2. The J segment lost 3 bases and the V segment lost 4 bases, leaving 9 bases of the junction unmatched. Per germline, CDR1 SGHDT and CDR2 YYEEEE. The CDR3 loop spans 16 amino acids. CDR3 nucleotides: TGTGCCAGCAGCCAACTAGCGGGAGATGATGTCTACGAGCAGTACTTC. Translated: CASSQLAGDDVYEQYF.

V usage is TRBV5-6 and J usage is TRBJ1-5; D is perhaps TRBD1 (6 bases). The V end was cut by 4 bases, the J end by 2 bases, with 10 bases between. Germline V lookup: CDR1 SGHDT, CDR2 YYEEEE. The CDR3 is made up of 14 amino acids. CDR3 sequence (DNA): TGTGCCAGCAGCCGCGCAGGGGGCAATCAGCCCCAGCATTTT. Translation gives CASSRAGGNQPQHF.

At least ten counts were recorded for this clone. The CDR3 here is CASRFIRERQTDTQYF. In DNA, the CDR3 is TGTGCCAGCAGATTTATCCGGGAGCGGCAGACAGATACGCAGTATTTT. The chain links TRBV28 to TRBJ2-3; tentatively, D is TRBD2 (6 bases). The length of the CDR3 is 16 residues. Germline CDR1 MDHEN, CDR2 SYDVKM. V dropped 6 bases and J dropped 3 bases, with 19 bases sitting between them. The full variable domain, rest sourced from reference TRBV28 and TRBJ2-3, is DVKVTQSSRYLVKRTGEKVFLECVQDMDHENMFWYRQDPGLGLRLIYFSYDVKMKEKGDIPEGYSVSREKKERFSLILESASTNQTSMYLCASRFIRERQTDTQYFGPGTRLTVL.

The V and J genes are TRBV29-1 and TRBJ2-7, with TRBD2 identical over 16 bases. The ends lost 6 bases at V and 3 bases at J; junction bases unmatched: 26. In germline, CDR1 is SQVTM, CDR2 ANQGSEA. The CDR3 runs 22 residues. CDR3 amino acids: CSVLGGQGGSGLAGGLGYEQYF. The CDR3 DNA sequence: TGCAGCGTCCTAGGGGGACAGGGGGGATCGGGACTAGCGGGAGGGCTGGGCTACGAGCAGTACTTC.

This clone has just one count. The chain couples TRBV30 to TRBJ1-3; TRBD1 matches 9 bases. Germline V gene data show CDR1 as GTSNPN and CDR2 as SVGIG (reference sequence). Trimming cost V 3 bases and J 2 bases; bases outside gene matches: 5. The CDR3 is made up of 15 amino acids. The CDR3 here is CAWSGTGTAGNTIYF. CDR3 coding DNA: TGTGCCTGGAGCGGGACAGGGACTGCTGGAAACACCATATATTTT.

The chain couples TRBV18 to TRBJ2-7; D is ambiguous. The V gene's germline CDR1 is KGHSH and CDR2 LQKENI. The CDR3 has 16 residues. Between the trimmed V and J ends, which lost 3 bases and 0 bases, there was a span of 15 bases. The CDR3 sequence is CASSPTPGRNSYEQYF. The CDR3 DNA is TGTGCCAGCTCACCTACACCAGGACGGAACTCCTACGAGCAGTACTTC.

The rearrangement uses TRBV10-3 and TRBJ2-5, with 10 positions matching TRBD2. Trimming at V came to 4 bases and at J to 5 bases, leaving 7 bases not matched to a gene. CDR3 length: 15 amino acids. Germline V gene lookup returns CDR1 ENHRY and CDR2 SYGVKD. CDR3 sequence reads: CAISAAGGPGETQYF. The CDR3 nucleotides read TGTGCCATCAGTGCAGCGGGAGGGCCAGGGGAGACCCAGTACTTC.

The CDR3 sequence is CASSEYWETQYF. CDR3 DNA sequence: TGTGCCAGCAGTGAATACTGGGAGACCCAGTACTTC. V usage is TRBV2 and J usage is TRBJ2-5; D ambiguous. V lost 2 bases and J 5 bases, leaving 6 bases between the germline ends. The CDR3 totals 12 residues. CDR1 and CDR2 (germline): SNHLY, FYNNEI.

This clone was observed a few times. The gene calls are TRBV7-9 and TRBJ1-1; 7 nucleotides match TRBD1. The trim removed 5 bases at V and 0 bases at J, leaving 9 bases unmatched. Germline loops: CDR1 SEHNR, CDR2 FQNEAQ (reference sequence). The CDR3 runs to 16 residues. CDR3 nucleotides: TGTGCCAGCAGCCCCCCGAGGGGGCGTCTGAACACTGAAGCTTTCTTT. Translating it yields CASSPPRGRLNTEAFF.

The rearrangement uses TRBV19 and TRBJ2-1, with a tentative D call TRBD2 (6 bases). V was cut by 7 bases and J by 0 bases, with 16 bases left in between. Looked up from germline, CDR1 is LNHDA and CDR2 is SQIVND (reference sequence). CDR3 size: 16 residues. The chain's CDR3 is CASTLVYGGSYNEQFF. Written as DNA, the CDR3 is TGTGCCAGTACTCTAGTCTACGGGGGCTCCTACAATGAGCAGTTCTTC. The complete variable domain, with remaining parts taken from reference TRBV19 and TRBJ2-1, reads DGGITQSPKYLFRKEGQNVTLSCEQNLNHDAMYWYRQDPGQGLRLIYYSQIVNDFQKGDIAEGYSVSREKKESFPLTVTSAQKNPTAFYLCASTLVYGGSYNEQFFGPGTRLTVL.

The V and J genes are TRBV25-1 and TRBJ2-7; 9 bases agree with TRBD1. The CDR3 is 15 amino acids. CDR1 and CDR2 from the germline V gene are MGHDK and SYGVNS. V lost 3 bases and J lost 4; bases outside the gene matches: 7. The CDR3 DNA follows: TGTGCCAGCAGTGATCCGGGACAGGGTTTATACGAGCAGTACTTC. This translates into CASSDPGQGLYEQYF.

V usage is TRBV5-4 and J usage is TRBJ2-3; possible D gene TRBD1, 6 bases. There are 10 residues in the CDR3. Trimming cost V 10 bases and J 4 bases, with 7 bases left between them. Germline V gene data show CDR1 as SGHNT and CDR2 as YYREEE (reference sequence). The CDR3 loop reads CAGGADTQYF. The DNA of the CDR3 is TGTGCCGGGGGCGCAGATACGCAGTATTTT.